These 15 T cell receptor beta chains originate from one sample sequenced in a study of blood T cell repertoires in COVID-19. Sequencing used immunoSEQ multiplex PCR; TCRdb keeps in-frame clones, though not all of them. The profile shows about 170,000 clones, around 80% of them singletons. Sample: PBMCs or T cells enriched from blood (not recorded which). The receptors were gathered from a woman in her 70s in a cohort exposed to, infected with or recovered from COVID-19 (not recorded which).

V gene TRBV4-2 combines with J gene TRBJ1-5; D perhaps matches TRBD1 (6 bases). Trimming removed 5 bases at V and 6 bases at J, with 17 bases between. The germline CDR1 and CDR2 sequences are LGHNA and YNFKEQ. The CDR3 has 15 amino acids. The CDR3 here is CASSEARGAGQPQHF. The CDR3 DNA reads TGTGCCAGCAGCGAAGCCAGGGGCGCGGGTCAGCCCCAGCATTTT.

This rearrangement joins TRBV27 to TRBJ2-1; 10 bases map to TRBD2. The CDR3 runs to 17 residues. The V gene's germline CDR1 is MNHEY and CDR2 SMNVEV (reference sequence). The junction had 12 bases not matched to a gene; V was cut back by 10 bases and J by 0 bases. CDR3: CATGTSAAASSYNEQFF. In DNA, the CDR3 is TGTGCCACCGGGACTAGCGCTGCAGCTAGCTCCTACAATGAGCAGTTCTTC.

This clone was observed at least ten times. The V and J genes are TRBV28 and TRBJ2-7, with 9 bases lining up with TRBD1. Per the germline V gene, CDR1 is MDHEN and CDR2 is SYDVKM. This CDR3 region has 14 residues. The V gene end was trimmed by 6 bases and the J gene end by 7 bases; junction bases not matched to a gene: 10. For the CDR3, the DNA is TGTGCCAGCAGCCCGACAGGGGGATCTTGGGAGCAGTACTTC. This translates into CASSPTGGSWEQYF. The variable domain in full, completed from reference TRBV28 and TRBJ2-7, reads DVKVTQSSRYLVKRTGEKVFLECVQDMDHENMFWYRQDPGLGLRLIYFSYDVKMKEKGDIPEGYSVSREKKERFSLILESASTNQTSMYLCASSPTGGSWEQYFGPGTRLTVT.

This rearrangement joins TRBV5-4 to TRBJ2-6; D is ambiguous. The CDR3 runs to 15 residues. The V and J ends lost 1 base and 0 bases respectively, with 5 bases between them. Germline-derived CDR1 and CDR2 are SGHNT and YYREEE (reference sequence). The CDR3 spells CASSLIGSGANVLTF. The CDR3 coding sequence is TGTGCCAGCAGCTTGATCGGCTCTGGGGCCAACGTCCTGACTTTC. Using reference TRBV5-4 and TRBJ2-6 for the parts outside the CDR3, the full variable domain is ETGVTQSPTHLIKTRGQQVTLRCSSQSGHNTVSWYQQALGQGPQFIFQYYREEENGRGNFPPRFSGLQFPNYSSELNVNALELDDSALYLCASSLIGSGANVLTFGAGSRLTVL.

This clone was seen just once. V is TRBV27 and J is TRBJ1-5, with a possible D match to TRBD1 (5 bases). The V end was cut by 4 bases, the J end by 2 bases, with 12 bases between. Germline V lookup: CDR1 MNHEY, CDR2 SMNVEV (reference sequence). The CDR3 spans 15 residues. CDR3 amino acids: CASSWRGPGNQPQHF. As DNA, the CDR3 is TGTGCCAGCAGTTGGAGGGGACCTGGCAATCAGCCCCAGCATTTT.

The chain is built from TRBV28 and TRBJ2-7; D unresolved. Trimming stripped 7 bases from V and 0 bases from J, with 13 bases between. CDR1 MDHEN and CDR2 SYDVKM come from the germline V gene. CDR3 length: 14 residues. Written as DNA, the CDR3 is TGTGCCAGCACGGATCTAACTATCTCCTACGAGCAGTACTTC. Protein sequence: CASTDLTISYEQYF.

This chain connects TRBV28 to TRBJ1-4, with a weak D call TRBD1 (5 bases). The V gene's germline CDR1 is MDHEN and CDR2 SYDVKM. Trimming stripped 6 bases from V and 12 bases from J, with 11 bases between. This CDR3 is built from 11 residues. Here the CDR3 reads CASSPRGELFF. The CDR3 DNA sequence: TGTGCCAGCAGCCCCCGGGGGGAACTGTTTTTT.

This clone was counted once. J is TRBJ2-1 and V is TRBV9, with D unresolved. CDR1 is SGDLS, CDR2 YYNGEE, per germline. V gave up 4 bases and J gave up 8 bases, with 13 bases separating them. The CDR3 consists of 13 residues. CDR3 DNA: TGTGCCAGCAGCCCGAGTCCTTCCCATGAGCAGTTCTTC. Translated, it gives CASSPSPSHEQFF.

The chain couples TRBV5-1 to TRBJ2-2; D gene unclear. Germline V gene data show CDR1 as SGHRS and CDR2 as YFSETQ. Trimming left V 5 bases short and J 3 bases short, with 8 bases between. The CDR3 extends over 13 amino acids. Here the CDR3 reads CASRVADTGELFF. In DNA, the CDR3 is TGCGCCAGCAGGGTCGCGGACACCGGGGAGCTGTTTTTT.

V gene TRBV27 combines with J gene TRBJ2-7, with 13 bases that match TRBD2. CDR1 and CDR2 from the germline V gene are MNHEY and SMNVEV (reference sequence). There are 15 residues in the CDR3. V shed 7 bases, J shed 5 bases, and the junction held 8 bases outside the gene matches. The CDR3 loop reads CASTRTSGRGNEQYF. Here the CDR3 DNA reads TGTGCCAGCACCCGGACTAGCGGGAGAGGGAACGAGCAGTACTTC.

V gene TRBV5-1 combines with J gene TRBJ2-3; 8 bases map to TRBD1. Per germline, CDR1 SGHRS and CDR2 YFSETQ. The ends lost 1 base at V and 4 bases at J; junction bases unmatched: 11. The CDR3 runs to 17 residues. CDR3 amino acids: CASSLFQGAGGADTQYF. The CDR3 DNA is TGCGCCAGCAGCTTGTTTCAGGGGGCGGGCGGCGCAGATACGCAGTATTTT.

The V call is TRBV24-1, the J call TRBJ2-1, with 10 bases fitting TRBD2. Germline V gene data show CDR1 as KGHDR and CDR2 as SFDVKD. CDR3 length: 18 amino acids. V was pared by 3 bases and J by 8 bases, with 15 bases of the junction left unmatched. The CDR3: CATSDASLASGSRDEQFF. Written as DNA, the CDR3 is TGTGCCACCAGTGATGCGAGTCTAGCTAGCGGGAGTCGGGATGAGCAGTTCTTC.

The chain has TRBV5-4 and TRBJ2-5; TRBD1 matches 7 bases. The ends lost 1 base at V and 5 bases at J; junction bases unmatched: 5. Germline V gives CDR1 SGHNT, CDR2 YYREEE (reference sequence). The CDR3 consists of 14 residues. The CDR3 region is CASSLSTGAETQYF. CDR3 bases: TGTGCCAGCAGCTTGTCTACAGGGGCGGAGACCCAGTACTTC.

The V call is TRBV11-2, the J call TRBJ2-5, with D perhaps TRBD2 (6 bases). Germline lookup yields CDR1 SGHAT and CDR2 FQNNGV. CDR3 size: 11 residues. The V gene lost 8 bases and the J gene lost 4 bases, with 8 bases spanning the gap. CDR3 sequence (DNA): TGTGCCAGCCGCGGGGTAGAGACCCAGTACTTC. Its translation is CASRGVETQYF.

The chain recombines TRBV18 with TRBJ2-1; tentatively, D is TRBD1 (5 bases). The V gene's germline CDR1 is KGHSH and CDR2 LQKENI. Trimming removed 3 bases from V and 6 bases from J, with 12 bases in between. This CDR3 spans 14 amino acids. DNA for the CDR3: TGTGCCAGCTCACCCACCAGGGCCAGCAATGAGCAGTTCTTC. Protein: CASSPTRASNEQFF. The full variable domain, in which reference TRBV18 and TRBJ2-1 provide the parts outside the CDR3, is NAGVMQNPRHLVRRRGQEARLRCSPMKGHSHVYWYRQLPEEGLKFMVYLQKENIIDESGMPKERFSAEFPKEGPSILRIQQVVRGDSAAYFCASSPTRASNEQFFGPGTRLTVL.